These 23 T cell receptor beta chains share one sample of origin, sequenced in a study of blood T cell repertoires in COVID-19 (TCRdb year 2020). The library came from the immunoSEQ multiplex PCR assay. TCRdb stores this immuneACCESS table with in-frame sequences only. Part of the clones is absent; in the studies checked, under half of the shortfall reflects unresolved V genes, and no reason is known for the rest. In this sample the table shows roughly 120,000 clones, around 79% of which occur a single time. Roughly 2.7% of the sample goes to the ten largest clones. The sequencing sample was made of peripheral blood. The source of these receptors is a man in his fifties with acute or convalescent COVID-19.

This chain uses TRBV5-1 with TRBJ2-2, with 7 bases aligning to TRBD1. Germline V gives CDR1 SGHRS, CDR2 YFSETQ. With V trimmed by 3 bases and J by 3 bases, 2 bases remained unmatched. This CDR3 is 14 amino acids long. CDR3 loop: CASSSGTDTGELFF. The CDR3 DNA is TGCGCCAGCAGCTCCGGGACAGACACCGGGGAGCTGTTTTTT.

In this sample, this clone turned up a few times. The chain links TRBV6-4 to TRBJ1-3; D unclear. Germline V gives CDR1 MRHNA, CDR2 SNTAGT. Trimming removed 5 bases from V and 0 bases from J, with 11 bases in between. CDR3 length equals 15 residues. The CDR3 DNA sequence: TGTGCCAGCAGTAGTCCAGGCACCTCTGGAAACACCATATATTTT. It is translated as CASSSPGTSGNTIYF.

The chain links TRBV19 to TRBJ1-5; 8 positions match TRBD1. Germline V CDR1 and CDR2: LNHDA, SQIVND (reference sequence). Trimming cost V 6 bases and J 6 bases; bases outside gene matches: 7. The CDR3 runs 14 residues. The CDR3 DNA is TGTGCCAGTAGCCCCGGACAGGGTCCTCAGCCCCAGCATTTT. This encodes CASSPGQGPQPQHF. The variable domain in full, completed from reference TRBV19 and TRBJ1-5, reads DGGITQSPKYLFRKEGQNVTLSCEQNLNHDAMYWYRQDPGQGLRLIYYSQIVNDFQKGDIAEGYSVSREKKESFPLTVTSAQKNPTAFYLCASSPGQGPQPQHFGDGTRLSIL.

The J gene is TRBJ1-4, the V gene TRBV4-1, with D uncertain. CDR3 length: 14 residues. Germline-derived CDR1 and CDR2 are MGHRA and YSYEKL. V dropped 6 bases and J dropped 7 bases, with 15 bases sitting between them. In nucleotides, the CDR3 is TGCGCCAGCAGACCGACGGGAGGCGCTGAAAAACTGTTTTTT. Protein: CASRPTGGAEKLFF.

The CDR3 reads CASTPPRRTGGYEQYF. For the CDR3, the DNA is TGTGCCAGCACCCCACCCCGCCGGACAGGGGGCTACGAGCAGTACTTC. The chain links TRBV7-8 to TRBJ2-7, with 10 bases lining up with TRBD1. The CDR3 runs 16 residues. Germline V lookup: CDR1 SGHVS, CDR2 FQNEAQ. The ends lost 7 bases at V and 3 bases at J; junction bases unmatched: 12.

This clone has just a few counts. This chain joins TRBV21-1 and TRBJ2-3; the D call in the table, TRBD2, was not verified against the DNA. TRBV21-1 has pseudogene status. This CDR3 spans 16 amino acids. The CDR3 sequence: CASSRLAGQSTDTQYF. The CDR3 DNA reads TGTGCCAGCAGCAGACTAGCGGGACAAAGCACAGATACGCAGTATTTT.

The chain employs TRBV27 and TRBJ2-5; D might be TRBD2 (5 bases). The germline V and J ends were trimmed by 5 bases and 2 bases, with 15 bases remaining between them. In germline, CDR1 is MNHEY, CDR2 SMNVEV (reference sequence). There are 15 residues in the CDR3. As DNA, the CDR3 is TGTGCCAGCAGTCCATGGGGAGCTTCTCAAGAGACCCAGTACTTC. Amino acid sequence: CASSPWGASQETQYF.

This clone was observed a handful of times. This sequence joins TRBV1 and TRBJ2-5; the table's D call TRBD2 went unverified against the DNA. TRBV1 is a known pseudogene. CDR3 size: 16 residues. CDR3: CTSRGLAGGGQETQYF. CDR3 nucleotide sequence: TGCACCAGCAGAGGGCTAGCGGGGGGTGGGCAAGAGACCCAGTACTTC.

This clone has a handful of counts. CDR3 nucleotides: TGTGCCAGCAGCCGGAGGACAGGGGGTAGTGATGAGCAGTTCTTC. Translation: CASSRRTGGSDEQFF. The gene calls are TRBV11-2 and TRBJ2-1, with TRBD1 identical over 10 bases. The CDR3 totals 15 residues. The V segment lost 5 bases and the J segment 8 bases; nucleotides outside the gene matches: 9. From germline, CDR1 is SGHAT and CDR2 FQNNGV.

The CDR3 region has the DNA TGCGCCAGCAGAGCCGGGACAGGGGGCACAGATACGCAGTATTTT. This codes for CASRAGTGGTDTQYF. J is TRBJ2-3 and V is TRBV10-1, with 10 bases matching TRBD1. V was pared by 6 bases and J by 1 base, with 4 bases of the junction left unmatched. Per germline, CDR1 WNHNN and CDR2 SYGVQD (reference sequence). CDR3 length: 15 residues.

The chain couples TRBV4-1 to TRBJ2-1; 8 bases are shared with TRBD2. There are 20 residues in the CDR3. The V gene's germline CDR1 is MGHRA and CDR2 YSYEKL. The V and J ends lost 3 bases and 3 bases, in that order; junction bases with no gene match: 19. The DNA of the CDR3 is TGCGCCAGCAGCCATCCTGGCCTCTTGGGTTGGCGGGGGGACTACAATGAGCAGTTCTTC. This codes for CASSHPGLLGWRGDYNEQFF.

In DNA form, the CDR3 reads TGCGCCAGCAGCGAGACAGTCGACACCGGGGAGCTGTTTTTT. Its protein is CASSETVDTGELFF. The J gene is TRBJ2-2, the V gene TRBV5-1; D possibly corresponds to TRBD1 (5 bases). This CDR3 is built from 14 residues. Germline CDR1 reads SGHRS; CDR2 reads YFSETQ. V dropped 4 bases and J dropped 3 bases, with 10 bases sitting between them.

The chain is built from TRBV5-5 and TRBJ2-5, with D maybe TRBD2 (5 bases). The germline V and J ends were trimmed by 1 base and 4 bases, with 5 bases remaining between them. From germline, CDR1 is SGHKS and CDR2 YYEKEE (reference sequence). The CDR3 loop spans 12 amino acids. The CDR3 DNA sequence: TGTGCCAGCAGCTTGCGGGGAGAGACCCAGTACTTC. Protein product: CASSLRGETQYF.

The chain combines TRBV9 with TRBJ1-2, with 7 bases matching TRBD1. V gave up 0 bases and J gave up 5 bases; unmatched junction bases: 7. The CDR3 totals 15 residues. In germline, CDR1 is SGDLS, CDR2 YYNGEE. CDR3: CASSVGQGVRYGYTF. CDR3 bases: TGTGCCAGCAGCGTAGGCCAGGGGGTTCGGTATGGCTACACCTTC.

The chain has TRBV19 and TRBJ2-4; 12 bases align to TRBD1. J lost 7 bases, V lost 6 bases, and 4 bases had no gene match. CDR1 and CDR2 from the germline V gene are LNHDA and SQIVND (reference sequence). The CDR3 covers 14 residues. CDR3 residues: CASRTGQGANIQYF. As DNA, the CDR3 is TGTGCCAGTAGAACGGGACAGGGGGCTAACATTCAGTACTTC.

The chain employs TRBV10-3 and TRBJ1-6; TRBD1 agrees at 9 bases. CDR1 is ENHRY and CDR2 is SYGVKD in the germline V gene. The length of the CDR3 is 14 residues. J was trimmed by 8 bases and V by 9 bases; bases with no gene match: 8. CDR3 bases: TGTGCCATAGGGACAGGGAAATTGGATTCACCCCTCCACTTT. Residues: CAIGTGKLDSPLHF.

The CDR3 coding sequence is TGTGCCAGCAGCCCCGGACTGAACACCGGGGAGCTGTTTTTT. Residues: CASSPGLNTGELFF. The chain combines TRBV7-8 with TRBJ2-2, with a tentative D call TRBD2 (5 bases). The CDR3 is 14 residues long. Germline V gene lookup returns CDR1 SGHVS and CDR2 FQNEAQ. V was clipped by 5 bases and J by 1 base, with 8 bases between them. The entire variable domain, with the rest obtained from reference TRBV7-8 and TRBJ2-2, is as follows: GAGVSQSPRYKVAKRGQDVALRCDPISGHVSLFWYQQALGQGPEFLTYFQNEAQLDKSGLPSDRFFAERPEGSVSTLKIQRTQQEDSAVYLCASSPGLNTGELFFGEGSRLTVL.

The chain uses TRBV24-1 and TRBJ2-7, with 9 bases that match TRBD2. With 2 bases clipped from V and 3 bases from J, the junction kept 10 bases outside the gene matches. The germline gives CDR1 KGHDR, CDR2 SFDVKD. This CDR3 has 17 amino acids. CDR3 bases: TGTGCCACCAGTGATTCAAAACCGGGACTAGCTGTCTACGAGCAGTACTTC. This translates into CATSDSKPGLAVYEQYF.

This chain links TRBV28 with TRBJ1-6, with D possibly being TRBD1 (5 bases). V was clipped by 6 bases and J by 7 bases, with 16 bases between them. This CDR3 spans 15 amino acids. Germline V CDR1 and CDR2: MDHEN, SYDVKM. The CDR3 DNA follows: TGTGCCAGCAGCCCGCAGGAGGGGAGAAATTCACCCCTCCACTTT. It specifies CASSPQEGRNSPLHF.

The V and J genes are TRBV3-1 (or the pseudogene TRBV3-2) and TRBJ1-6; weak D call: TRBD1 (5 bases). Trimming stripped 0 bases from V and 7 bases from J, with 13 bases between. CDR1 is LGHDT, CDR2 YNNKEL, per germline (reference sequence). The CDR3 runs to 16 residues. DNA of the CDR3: TGTGCCAGCAGCCAAGATGTAGCCAGGGTCAATTCACCCCTCCACTTT. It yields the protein CASSQDVARVNSPLHF.

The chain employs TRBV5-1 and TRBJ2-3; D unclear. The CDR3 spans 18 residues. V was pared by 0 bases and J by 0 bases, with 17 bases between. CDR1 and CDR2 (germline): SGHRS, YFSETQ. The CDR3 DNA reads TGCGCCAGCAGCTTGGCGAGGCCGCAACCCTCTAGCACAGATACGCAGTATTTT. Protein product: CASSLARPQPSSTDTQYF.

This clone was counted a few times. The CDR3 loop is CASSFQSGGAADTQYF. The CDR3 DNA is TGTGCCAGCAGCTTTCAGAGCGGGGGGGCCGCAGATACGCAGTATTTT. J is TRBJ2-3 and V is TRBV5-4; 10 bases align to TRBD2. The V and J ends lost 2 bases and 4 bases, in that order; junction bases with no gene match: 7. Germline assignment: CDR1 SGHNT and CDR2 YYREEE (reference sequence). The CDR3 consists of 16 residues.

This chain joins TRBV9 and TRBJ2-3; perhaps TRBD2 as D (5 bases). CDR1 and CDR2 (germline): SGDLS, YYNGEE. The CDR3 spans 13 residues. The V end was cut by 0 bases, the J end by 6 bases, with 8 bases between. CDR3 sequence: CASSVASGDTQYF. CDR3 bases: TGTGCCAGCAGCGTAGCGTCGGGGGATACGCAGTATTTT.